This T cell receptor (beta chain) appears in the sequencing data of a study of blood T cell repertoires in COVID-19. J lost 3 bases, V lost 4 bases, and 2 bases had no gene match. Germline V gives CDR1 MGHDK, CDR2 SYGVNS. The CDR3 covers 13 residues. TCRdb's table, derived via immunoSEQ multiplex PCR, lists solely in-frame clones and lacks some. The table has a few hundred thousand clones, about 88% seen once; the top ten hold 1.9%. This chain connects TRBV25-1 to TRBJ2-7, with 8 bases fitting TRBD2. The specimen sequenced was peripheral blood. The TCR originated in a man aged 40-49 years with active or convalescent COVID-19. CDR3 sequence reads: CASSASGSYEQYF. CDR3 coding DNA: TGTGCCAGCAGTGCGAGCGGGAGCTACGAGCAGTACTTC.